This T cell receptor (beta chain) was observed in a study of shared clonotypes between healthy human individuals. The sample holds one count of this clone. The naive CD8 fraction comprised CD45RO-negative cells positively selected for CCR7 and excluded terminally differentiated effector memory CD45RA+ cells. The germline V and J ends were trimmed by 2 bases and 2 bases, with 27 bases remaining between them. The CDR3 contains 20 residues. Germline V gene sequence: CDR1 GTSNPN, CDR2 SVGIG (reference sequence). Only in-frame clones appear in the TCRdb table, and some are missing; sequencing was by immunoSEQ multiplex PCR. The sample lists about 580,000 clones; roughly 98% were seen once.

The sequencing sample was made of naive CD8+ T cells sorted from blood. The chain couples TRBV30 to TRBJ2-2; maybe TRBD2 (6 bases). The TCR was taken from a man aged 25 to 45 in good health. CDR3 sequence (DNA): TGTGCCTGGAGTAGCTGGCGGGGAGGCCACGATAGGCCAAACACCGGGGAGCTGTTTTTT. Its protein is CAWSSWRGGHDRPNTGELFF.